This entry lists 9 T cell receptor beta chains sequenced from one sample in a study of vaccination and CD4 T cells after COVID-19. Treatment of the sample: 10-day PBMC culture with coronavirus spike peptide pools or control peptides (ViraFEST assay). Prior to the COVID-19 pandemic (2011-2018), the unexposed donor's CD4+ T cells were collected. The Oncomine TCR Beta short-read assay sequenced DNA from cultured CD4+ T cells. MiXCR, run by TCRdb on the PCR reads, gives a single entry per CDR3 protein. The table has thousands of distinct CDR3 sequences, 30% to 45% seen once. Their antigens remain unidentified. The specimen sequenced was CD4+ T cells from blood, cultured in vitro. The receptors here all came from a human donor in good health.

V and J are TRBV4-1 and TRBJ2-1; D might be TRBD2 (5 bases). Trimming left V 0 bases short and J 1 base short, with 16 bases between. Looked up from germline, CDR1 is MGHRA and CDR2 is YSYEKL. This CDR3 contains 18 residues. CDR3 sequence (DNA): TGCGCCAGCAGCCAAGAGGGGTCGTTGCTAGCATCCTACAATGAGCAGTTCTTC. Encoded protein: CASSQEGSLLASYNEQFF.

CDR3 in DNA: TGTGCCAGCAGCCTCCCGACAGGGGGTGCCTATGGCTACACCTTC. Protein product: CASSLPTGGAYGYTF. The chain carries TRBV7-2 and TRBJ1-2; 9 bases map to TRBD1. CDR3 size: 15 residues. The germline V gene encodes CDR1 SGHTA and CDR2 FQGNSA. V lost 5 bases and J lost 4; bases outside the gene matches: 8.

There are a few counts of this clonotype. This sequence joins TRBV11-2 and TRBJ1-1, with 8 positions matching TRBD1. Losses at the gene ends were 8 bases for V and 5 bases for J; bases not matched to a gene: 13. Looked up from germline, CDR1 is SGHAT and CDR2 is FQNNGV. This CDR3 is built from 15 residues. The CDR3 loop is CASHWGPDRGTEAFF. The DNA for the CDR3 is TGTGCCAGCCACTGGGGCCCAGACAGGGGAACTGAAGCTTTCTTT.

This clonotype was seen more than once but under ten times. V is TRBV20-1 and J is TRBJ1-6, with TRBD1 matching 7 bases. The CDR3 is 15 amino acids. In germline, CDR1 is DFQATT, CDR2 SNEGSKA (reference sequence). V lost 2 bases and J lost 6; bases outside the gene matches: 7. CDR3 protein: CSARLGQVVNSPLHF. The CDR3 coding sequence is TGCAGTGCTAGATTAGGACAGGTCGTTAATTCACCCCTCCACTTT.

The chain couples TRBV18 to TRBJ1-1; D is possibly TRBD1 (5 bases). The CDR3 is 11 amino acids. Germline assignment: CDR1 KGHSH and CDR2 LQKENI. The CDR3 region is CASGGNTEAFF. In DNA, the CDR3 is TGTGCGTCCGGGGGGAACACTGAAGCTTTCTTT.

CDR3 sequence reads: CASSQGRLAVQETQYF. DNA of the CDR3: TGTGCCAGCAGTCAAGGTCGTCTAGCGGTTCAAGAGACCCAGTACTTC. This chain uses TRBV25-1 with TRBJ2-5; TRBD2 matches 7 bases. Trimming at V came to 5 bases and at J to 2 bases, leaving 11 bases not matched to a gene. The CDR3 extends over 16 amino acids. Germline V gene lookup returns CDR1 MGHDK and CDR2 SYGVNS.

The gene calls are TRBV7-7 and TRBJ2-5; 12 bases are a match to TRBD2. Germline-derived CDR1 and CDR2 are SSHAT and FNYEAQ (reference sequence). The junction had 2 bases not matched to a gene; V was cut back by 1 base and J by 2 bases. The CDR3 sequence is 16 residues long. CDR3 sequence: CASSLGLAGAQETQYF. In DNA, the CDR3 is TGTGCCAGCAGCTTAGGACTAGCGGGAGCACAAGAGACCCAGTACTTC.

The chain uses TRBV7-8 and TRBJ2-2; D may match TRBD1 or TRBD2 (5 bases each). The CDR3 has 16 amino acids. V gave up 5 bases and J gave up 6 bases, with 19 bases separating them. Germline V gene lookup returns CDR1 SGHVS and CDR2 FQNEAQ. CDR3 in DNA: TGTGCCAGCAGCCAGGGTGGCAGGAGCGGTGCCGGGGAGCTGTTTTTT. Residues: CASSQGGRSGAGELFF.

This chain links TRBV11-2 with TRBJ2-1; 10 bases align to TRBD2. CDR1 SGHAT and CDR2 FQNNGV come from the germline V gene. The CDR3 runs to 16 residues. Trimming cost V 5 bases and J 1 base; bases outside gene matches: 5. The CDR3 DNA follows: TGTGCCAGCAGCGCAAAGCGGGAGGGGTCCTACAATGAGCAGTTCTTC. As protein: CASSAKREGSYNEQFF.